This entry is about one TCR beta chain. The antigen remains undetermined. Extracted from the samples, RNA was reverse transcribed into cDNA to serve as the sequencing template. Sequencing was performed with immunoSEQ multiplex PCR; in TCRdb, only in-frame clones are kept and a portion is missing. The sample has 150,000 to 200,000 clones, about 62% seen once. This sample was included in a study of CD8+ T cells in alopecia areata. The treatment is: oral pan-JAK inhibitor, 5-10 mg twice daily. CDR1 is MNHEY and CDR2 is SVGAGI in the germline V gene. The CDR3 has 14 residues. The V and J ends lost 4 bases and 3 bases respectively, with 10 bases between them. Study-level results: Lesional scalp, especially alopecia totalis/universalis, showed higher clonality than normal scalp.

Sequenced here: CD4+ T cells sorted from blood, sampled at week 24, from a patient treated with tofacitinib. V usage is TRBV6-5 and J usage is TRBJ2-1; tentatively, D is TRBD2 (6 bases). The receptor's source is a human donor with alopecia areata. CDR3 amino acids: CASSFGAGYNEQFF. DNA of the CDR3: TGTGCCAGCAGTTTTGGAGCGGGCTACAATGAGCAGTTCTTC.